Presented here are 25 T cell receptor beta chains from one specimen sequenced in a study of blood T cell repertoires in COVID-19. Profiled with immunoSEQ multiplex PCR; TCRdb holds only in-frame clones, not every one. The sample consists of around 160,000 clones, 81% of them appearing once. The material sequenced was peripheral blood. All receptors come from a human donor with acute or convalescent COVID-19. The donor label of this sample is uncertain.

J is TRBJ1-2 and V is TRBV3-1 (or the pseudogene TRBV3-2); D possibly corresponds to TRBD1 (5 bases). V lost 0 bases, J lost 3 bases, and 11 bases lay in between. Germline V lookup: CDR1 LGHDT, CDR2 YNNKEL (reference sequence). This CDR3 is built from 15 residues. The CDR3 bases are TGTGCCAGCAGCCAAGATGGGGCAGGGTACTATGGCTACACCTTC. It specifies CASSQDGAGYYGYTF.

V usage is TRBV2 and J usage is TRBJ2-7, with D perhaps TRBD2 (5 bases). CDR1 and CDR2 (germline): SNHLY, FYNNEI. V was trimmed by 4 bases and J by 7 bases, leaving 20 bases between them. This CDR3 contains 15 residues. The CDR3 spells CASSGGFLLPREQYF. CDR3 nucleotides: TGTGCCAGCAGTGGAGGGTTCCTACTTCCTAGAGAGCAGTACTTC.

The genes are TRBV25-1 and TRBJ1-2; 11 positions agree with TRBD1. CDR3 length: 16 amino acids. Germline trimming cut 5 bases from V and 2 bases from J; bases unmatched to any gene: 7. CDR1 and CDR2 from the germline V gene are MGHDK and SYGVNS. Here the CDR3 DNA reads TGTGCCAGCAGTTCTATCGGGACAGGGGGAAACTATGGCTACACCTTC. Protein sequence: CASSSIGTGGNYGYTF.

The V gene is TRBV19, the J gene TRBJ1-2; no reliable D call. This CDR3 is 16 amino acids long. V lost 4 bases to trimming and J lost 0 bases, with 15 bases between them. Germline V CDR1 and CDR2: LNHDA, SQIVND (reference sequence). For the CDR3, the DNA is TGTGCCAGTAGTAGGCTAGGACTTTCGTCTAACTATGGCTACACCTTC. The encoded protein is CASSRLGLSSNYGYTF.

J is TRBJ2-7 and V is TRBV10-3; D is perhaps TRBD1 (5 bases). Germline V gives CDR1 ENHRY, CDR2 SYGVKD. The CDR3 covers 13 residues. The ends were cut back, 2 bases at V and 5 bases at J, with 10 bases in the middle. DNA of the CDR3: TGTGCCATCAGTGAGCAATTAGGGGACGAGCAGTACGTC. Its translation: CAISEQLGDEQYV.

This chain links TRBV3-1 (or the pseudogene TRBV3-2) with TRBJ1-2, with D unresolved. The CDR3 contains 13 residues. The germline V gene has CDR1 LGHDT and CDR2 YNNKEL (reference sequence). V lost 4 bases to trimming and J lost 6 bases, with 12 bases between them. The CDR3: CASSLSLTNGYTF. CDR3 bases: TGTGCCAGCAGCCTTTCTCTCACAAATGGCTACACCTTC.

This chain joins TRBV11-2 and TRBJ2-1, with 7 bases that match TRBD1. There are 16 residues in the CDR3. Germline trimming cut 1 base from V and 0 bases from J; bases unmatched to any gene: 3. Germline V gene sequence: CDR1 SGHAT, CDR2 FQNNGV. CDR3 bases: TGTGCCAGCAGCTTAGGACAGGGTAGCTCCTACAATGAGCAGTTCTTC. It codes for CASSLGQGSSYNEQFF. Drawing the rest from reference TRBV11-2 and TRBJ2-1, the complete variable domain is EAGVAQSPRYKIIEKRQSVAFWCNPISGHATLYWYQQILGQGPKLLIQFQNNGVVDDSQLPKDRFSAERLKGVDSTLKIQPAKLEDSAVYLCASSLGQGSSYNEQFFGPGTRLTVL.

The chain recombines TRBV7-9 with TRBJ1-4; TRBD1 is a possible D gene (5 bases). This CDR3 has 13 residues. Germline CDR1 and CDR2: SEHNR and FQNEAQ (reference sequence). Between the trimmed V and J ends, which lost 7 bases and 8 bases, there was a span of 14 bases. The CDR3 coding sequence is TGTGCCAGCAACTCGGGGGTTGGGGAAAAACTGTTTTTT. Its protein is CASNSGVGEKLFF.

J is TRBJ2-4 and V is TRBV27; 9 nucleotides match TRBD1. From germline, CDR1 is MNHEY and CDR2 SMNVEV (reference sequence). CDR3 size: 15 residues. V was clipped by 7 bases and J by 7 bases; unmatched bases: 11. CDR3 amino acids: CASIPLGQGLNIQYF. The DNA of the CDR3 is TGTGCCAGCATCCCGTTAGGACAGGGGCTCAACATTCAGTACTTC.

CDR3 sequence reads: CASSPPGQAYGYTF. The CDR3 DNA reads as TGTGCCAGCTCACCCCCGGGACAGGCCTATGGCTACACCTTC. The V gene is TRBV18, the J gene TRBJ1-2, with 8 bases aligning to TRBD1. This CDR3 is built from 14 residues. Germline CDR1 reads KGHSH; CDR2 reads LQKENI. Germline trimming cut 3 bases from V and 4 bases from J; bases unmatched to any gene: 4. The full variable domain, rest sourced from reference TRBV18 and TRBJ1-2, is NAGVMQNPRHLVRRRGQEARLRCSPMKGHSHVYWYRQLPEEGLKFMVYLQKENIIDESGMPKERFSAEFPKEGPSILRIQQVVRGDSAAYFCASSPPGQAYGYTFGSGTRLTVV.

This rearrangement joins TRBV3-1 (or the pseudogene TRBV3-2) to TRBJ2-6; D possibly corresponds to TRBD2 (6 bases). Trimming shortened V by 5 bases and J by 2 bases, and 10 bases separated the two germline ends. The V gene's germline CDR1 is LGHDT and CDR2 YNNKEL (reference sequence). This CDR3 contains 15 residues. CDR3 DNA sequence: TGTGCCAGCAGCTCCCGCGGGGCTGGGGCCAACGTCCTGACTTTC. This translates into CASSSRGAGANVLTF.

With respect to this clone: The same CDR3 is also encoded by other DNA sequences in this sample. The rearrangement joins TRBV7-9 to TRBJ1-2; 11 nucleotides match TRBD1. The CDR3 extends over 16 amino acids. The junction had 7 bases not matched to a gene; V was cut back by 5 bases and J by 2 bases. Germline assignment: CDR1 SEHNR and CDR2 FQNEAQ (reference sequence). The CDR3 DNA follows: TGTGCCAGCAGCGGGAGGGACAGGGGGTTGAACTATGGCTACACCTTC. Its translation is CASSGRDRGLNYGYTF.

This rearrangement joins TRBV27 to TRBJ1-5; a possible D gene is TRBD1 (6 bases). With 5 bases removed from V and 6 bases from J, the gap between germline ends came to 17 bases. The CDR3 length is 15 residues. Per the germline V gene, CDR1 is MNHEY and CDR2 is SMNVEV (reference sequence). Written as DNA, the CDR3 is TGTGCCAGCAGTCCCCGGGGGGCGAGTATTCAGCCCCAGCATTTT. It yields the protein CASSPRGASIQPQHF.

This clone occurred a few times. The rearrangement links TRBV2 to TRBJ1-1; 7 bases agree with TRBD1. The CDR3 sequence is 14 residues long. V gave up 5 bases and J gave up 4 bases; unmatched junction bases: 7. From germline, CDR1 is SNHLY and CDR2 FYNNEI. CDR3 amino acids: CASSQQGMATEAFF. The CDR3, as DNA: TGTGCCAGCAGTCAACAGGGGATGGCCACTGAAGCTTTCTTT.

The rearrangement joins TRBV27 to TRBJ1-1, with 9 bases aligning to TRBD1. The CDR3 totals 15 residues. Trimming cost V 7 bases and J 1 base; bases outside gene matches: 7. CDR1 and CDR2 from the germline V gene are MNHEY and SMNVEV (reference sequence). CDR3: CASTPATGGNTEAFF. The CDR3 DNA reads as TGTGCCAGCACCCCGGCGACAGGGGGGAACACTGAAGCTTTCTTT.

V gene TRBV27 combines with J gene TRBJ1-5, with D maybe TRBD1 (6 bases). V lost 3 bases, J lost 6 bases, and 9 bases lay in between. CDR1 and CDR2 (germline): MNHEY, SMNVEV (reference sequence). This CDR3 has 13 residues. CDR3 sequence (DNA): TGTGCCAGCAGTTTCTCAGGGGCTCAGCCCCAGCATTTT. Protein product: CASSFSGAQPQHF.

The J gene is TRBJ2-7, the V gene TRBV5-1, with 8 bases fitting TRBD1. Germline CDR1 and CDR2: SGHRS and YFSETQ. V was pared by 4 bases and J by 0 bases, with 6 bases of the junction left unmatched. The length of the CDR3 is 15 residues. The CDR3 region has the DNA TGCGCCAGCAGCCCGGGACAGGTCTACTCCTACGAGCAGTACTTC. Protein product: CASSPGQVYSYEQYF.

V is TRBV6-5 and J is TRBJ1-6; TRBD1 aligns across 9 bases. The germline gives CDR1 MNHEY, CDR2 SVGAGI. Trimming removed 10 bases from V and 9 bases from J; junction bases left unmatched: 7. The CDR3 contains 13 residues. The CDR3 DNA follows: TGTGCCATCGCGGGACAGGGAGGTTCACCCCTCCACTTT. As protein: CAIAGQGGSPLHF.

J is TRBJ2-7 and V is TRBV14, with 9 bases fitting TRBD1. The CDR3 runs to 14 residues. From germline, CDR1 is SGHDN and CDR2 FVKESK. V lost 1 base and J lost 4; bases outside the gene matches: 2. CDR3 amino acids: CASSQGQGVYEQYF. CDR3 DNA sequence: TGTGCCAGCAGCCAAGGACAGGGGGTTTACGAGCAGTACTTC.

This clone was found once. The V and J genes are TRBV19 and TRBJ1-5; D is undetermined. Trimming left V 3 bases short and J 0 bases short, with 15 bases between. The CDR3 spans 17 residues. Looked up from germline, CDR1 is LNHDA and CDR2 is SQIVND (reference sequence). The chain's CDR3 is CASSIPPVFLSNQPQHF. The CDR3, as DNA: TGTGCCAGTAGTATCCCTCCGGTTTTTCTTAGCAATCAGCCCCAGCATTTT. Looking up the rest from reference TRBV19 and TRBJ1-5 gives the full variable domain: DGGITQSPKYLFRKEGQNVTLSCEQNLNHDAMYWYRQDPGQGLRLIYYSQIVNDFQKGDIAEGYSVSREKKESFPLTVTSAQKNPTAFYLCASSIPPVFLSNQPQHFGDGTRLSIL.

The chain uses TRBV25-1 and TRBJ1-2, with 7 bases identical to TRBD1. CDR3 length equals 15 residues. Germline trimming cut 1 base from V and 5 bases from J; bases unmatched to any gene: 7. Germline loops: CDR1 MGHDK, CDR2 SYGVNS. This CDR3 is CASSELGDSGYGYTF. DNA for the CDR3: TGTGCCAGCAGTGAATTGGGGGACAGCGGGTATGGCTACACCTTC.

The CDR3 region has the DNA TGTGCCAGCAGCTCCCTGACAGCTGGGGCCAACGTCCTGACTTTC. Amino acid sequence: CASSSLTAGANVLTF. The chain employs TRBV5-5 and TRBJ2-6, with a weak D call TRBD1 (5 bases). Between the trimmed V and J ends, which lost 3 bases and 2 bases, there was a span of 9 bases. This CDR3 is built from 15 residues. CDR1 is SGHKS, CDR2 YYEKEE, per germline (reference sequence).

The V call is TRBV27, the J call TRBJ2-2, with 8 bases fitting TRBD1. Looked up from germline, CDR1 is MNHEY and CDR2 is SMNVEV (reference sequence). The V gene end was trimmed by 8 bases and the J gene end by 8 bases; junction bases not matched to a gene: 10. This CDR3 is 14 amino acids long. The CDR3 sequence: CASYFPGGGGELFF. In DNA form, the CDR3 reads TGTGCCAGCTACTTCCCAGGGGGCGGGGGGGAGCTGTTTTTT.

This clone was detected once. J is TRBJ1-4 and V is TRBV27, with TRBD1 matching over 9 bases. CDR1 and CDR2 (germline): MNHEY, SMNVEV (reference sequence). This CDR3 has 15 residues. Losses at the gene ends were 6 bases for V and 10 bases for J; bases not matched to a gene: 12. DNA for the CDR3: TGTGCCAGCAGCATTCACCGGGACAGGGAAGGAAAACTGTTTTTT. As protein: CASSIHRDREGKLFF.

The genes are TRBV10-3 and TRBJ1-1; 12 nucleotides agree with TRBD1. This CDR3 region has 17 residues. J lost 5 bases, V lost 2 bases, and 9 bases had no gene match. From germline, CDR1 is ENHRY and CDR2 SYGVKD. The CDR3 spells CAISEPGQGARRTEAFF. DNA of the CDR3: TGTGCCATCAGTGAGCCGGGACAGGGGGCGCGACGGACTGAAGCTTTCTTT.